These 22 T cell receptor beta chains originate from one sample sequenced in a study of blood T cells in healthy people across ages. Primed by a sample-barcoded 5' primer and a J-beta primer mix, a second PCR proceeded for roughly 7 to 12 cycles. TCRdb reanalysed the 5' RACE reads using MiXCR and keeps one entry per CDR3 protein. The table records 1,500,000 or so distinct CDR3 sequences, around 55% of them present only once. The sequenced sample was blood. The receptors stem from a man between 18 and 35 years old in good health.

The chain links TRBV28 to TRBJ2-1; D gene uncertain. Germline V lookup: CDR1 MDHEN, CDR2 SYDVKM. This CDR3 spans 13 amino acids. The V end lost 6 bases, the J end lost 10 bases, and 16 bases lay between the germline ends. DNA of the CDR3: TGTGCCAGCAGAACGAGCCTTTTCAGAGAGCAGTTCTTC. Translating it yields CASRTSLFREQFF.

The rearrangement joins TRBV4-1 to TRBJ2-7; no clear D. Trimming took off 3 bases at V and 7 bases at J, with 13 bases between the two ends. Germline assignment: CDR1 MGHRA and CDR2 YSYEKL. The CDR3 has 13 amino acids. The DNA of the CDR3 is TGCGCCAGCAGCCAGGCCCGGATGGGAGAGCAGTACTTC. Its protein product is CASSQARMGEQYF.

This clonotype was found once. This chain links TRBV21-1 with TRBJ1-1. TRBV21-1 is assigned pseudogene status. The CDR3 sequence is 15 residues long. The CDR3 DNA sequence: TGTGCCAGCAGCGGTCGTAGGACGTCGAACACTGAAGCTTTCTTT. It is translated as CASSGRRTSNTEAFF.

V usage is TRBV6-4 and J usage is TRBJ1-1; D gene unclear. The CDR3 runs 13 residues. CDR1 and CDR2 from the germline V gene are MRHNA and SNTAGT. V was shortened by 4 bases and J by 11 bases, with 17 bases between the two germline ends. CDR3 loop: CASSAKETDAAFF. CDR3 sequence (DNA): TGTGCCAGCAGTGCGAAGGAAACCGACGCCGCTTTCTTT.

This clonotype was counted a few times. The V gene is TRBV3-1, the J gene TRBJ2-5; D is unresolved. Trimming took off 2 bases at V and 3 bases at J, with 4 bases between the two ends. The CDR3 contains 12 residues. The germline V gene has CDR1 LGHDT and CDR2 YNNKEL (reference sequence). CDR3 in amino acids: CASSQREETQYF. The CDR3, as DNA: TGTGCCAGCAGCCAAAGGGAAGAGACCCAGTACTTC.

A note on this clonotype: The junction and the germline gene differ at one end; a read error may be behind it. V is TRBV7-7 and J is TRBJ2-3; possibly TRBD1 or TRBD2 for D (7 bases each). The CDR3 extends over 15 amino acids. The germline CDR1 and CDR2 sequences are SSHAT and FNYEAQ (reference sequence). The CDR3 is CASSLENRGGATQYF. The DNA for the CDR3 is TGTGCTAGCAGCCTCGAGAACAGGGGAGGGGCGACGCAGTATTTT.

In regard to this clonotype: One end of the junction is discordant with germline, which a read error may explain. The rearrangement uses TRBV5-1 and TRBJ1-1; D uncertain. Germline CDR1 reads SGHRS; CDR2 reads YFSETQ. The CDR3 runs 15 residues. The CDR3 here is CASSLVGGPGTETFF. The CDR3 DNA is TGCGCCAGCAGCTTGGTCGGAGGACCGGGTACTGAAACTTTCTTT.

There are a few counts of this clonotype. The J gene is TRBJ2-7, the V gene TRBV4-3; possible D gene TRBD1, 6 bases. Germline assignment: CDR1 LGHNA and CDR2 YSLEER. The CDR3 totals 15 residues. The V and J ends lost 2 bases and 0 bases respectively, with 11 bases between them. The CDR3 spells CASSQRRQDSYEQYF. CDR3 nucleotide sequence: TGCGCCAGCAGCCAACGTCGACAGGACTCCTACGAGCAGTACTTC.

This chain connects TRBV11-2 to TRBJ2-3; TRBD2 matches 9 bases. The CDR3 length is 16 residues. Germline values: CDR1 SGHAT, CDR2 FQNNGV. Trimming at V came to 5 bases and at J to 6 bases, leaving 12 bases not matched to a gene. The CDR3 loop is CASSLDVGLAMDTQYF. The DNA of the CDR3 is TGTGCCAGCAGCCTCGATGTCGGACTAGCGATGGATACGCAGTATTTT.

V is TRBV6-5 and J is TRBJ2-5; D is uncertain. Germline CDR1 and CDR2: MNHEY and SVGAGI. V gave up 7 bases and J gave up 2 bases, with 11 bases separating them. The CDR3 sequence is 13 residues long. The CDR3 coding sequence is TGTGCCAGCAACAGCCCGGAACAAGAGACCCAGTACTTC. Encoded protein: CASNSPEQETQYF.

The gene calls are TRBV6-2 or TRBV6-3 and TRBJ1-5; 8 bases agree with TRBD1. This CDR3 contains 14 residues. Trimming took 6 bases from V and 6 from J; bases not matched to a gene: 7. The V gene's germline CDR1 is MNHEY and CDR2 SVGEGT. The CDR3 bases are TGTGCCAGCAGCCTCCCAGGGGGCACTCAGCCCCAGCATTTT. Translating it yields CASSLPGGTQPQHF.

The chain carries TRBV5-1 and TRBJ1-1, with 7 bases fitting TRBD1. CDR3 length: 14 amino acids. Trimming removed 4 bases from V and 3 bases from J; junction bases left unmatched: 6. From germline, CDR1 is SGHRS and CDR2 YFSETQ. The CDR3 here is CASSMGQTDTEAFF. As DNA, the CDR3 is TGCGCCAGCAGCATGGGACAGACAGACACTGAAGCTTTCTTT.

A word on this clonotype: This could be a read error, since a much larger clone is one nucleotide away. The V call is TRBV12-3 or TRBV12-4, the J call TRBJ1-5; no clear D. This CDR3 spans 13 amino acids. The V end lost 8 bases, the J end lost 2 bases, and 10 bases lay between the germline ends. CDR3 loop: CASCPRGNQPQHF. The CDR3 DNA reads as TGTGCCAGCTGCCCTCGGGGCAATCAGCCCCAGCATTTT.

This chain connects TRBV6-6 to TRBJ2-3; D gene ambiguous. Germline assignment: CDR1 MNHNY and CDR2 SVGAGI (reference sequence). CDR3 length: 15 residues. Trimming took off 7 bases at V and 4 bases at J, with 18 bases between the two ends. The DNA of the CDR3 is TGTGCCAGCAAAAGGACCGGCGTGTGGGCAGATACGCAGTATTTT. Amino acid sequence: CASKRTGVWADTQYF.

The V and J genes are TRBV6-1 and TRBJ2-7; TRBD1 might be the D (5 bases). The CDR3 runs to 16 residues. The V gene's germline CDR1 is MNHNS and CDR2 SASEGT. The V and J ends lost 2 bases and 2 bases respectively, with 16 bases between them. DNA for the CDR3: TGTGCCAGCAGTGAAAGTATTTGGACAAACACCTACGAGCAGTACTTC. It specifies CASSESIWTNTYEQYF.

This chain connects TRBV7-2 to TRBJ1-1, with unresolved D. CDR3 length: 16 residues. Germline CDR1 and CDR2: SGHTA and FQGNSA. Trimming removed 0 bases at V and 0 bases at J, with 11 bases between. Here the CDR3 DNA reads TGTGCCAGCAGCTTAGCCGGAATTGGGGTGAACACTGAAGCTTTCTTT. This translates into CASSLAGIGVNTEAFF.

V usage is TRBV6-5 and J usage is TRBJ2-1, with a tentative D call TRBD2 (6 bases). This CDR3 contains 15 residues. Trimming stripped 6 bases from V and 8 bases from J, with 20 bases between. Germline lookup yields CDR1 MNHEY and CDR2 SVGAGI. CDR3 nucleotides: TGTGCCAGCAGCCCCACGGGGTCTTGGGGGGATGAGCAGTTCTTC. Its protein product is CASSPTGSWGDEQFF.

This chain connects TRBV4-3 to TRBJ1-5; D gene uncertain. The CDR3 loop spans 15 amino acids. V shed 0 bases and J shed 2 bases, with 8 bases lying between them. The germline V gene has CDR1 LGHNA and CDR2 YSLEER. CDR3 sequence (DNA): TGCGCCAGCAGCCAAGATTCGGCAGGCAATCAGCCCCAGCATTTT. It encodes CASSQDSAGNQPQHF.

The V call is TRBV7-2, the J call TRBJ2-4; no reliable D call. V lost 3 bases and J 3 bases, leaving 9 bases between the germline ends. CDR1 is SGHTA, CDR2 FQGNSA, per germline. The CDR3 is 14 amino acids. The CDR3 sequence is CASSFGVVKNIQYF. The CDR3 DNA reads TGTGCCAGCAGCTTCGGCGTGGTCAAAAACATTCAGTACTTC.

This chain's CDR3 is CSAIDFRDFNTDTQYF. The CDR3 DNA sequence: TGCAGTGCTATAGACTTCCGGGACTTTAACACAGATACGCAGTATTTT. The rearrangement uses TRBV20-1 and TRBJ2-3; D may be TRBD2 (6 bases). The germline gives CDR1 DFQATT, CDR2 SNEGSKA (reference sequence). Trimming took off 4 bases at V and 2 bases at J, with 19 bases between the two ends. The CDR3 spans 16 residues.

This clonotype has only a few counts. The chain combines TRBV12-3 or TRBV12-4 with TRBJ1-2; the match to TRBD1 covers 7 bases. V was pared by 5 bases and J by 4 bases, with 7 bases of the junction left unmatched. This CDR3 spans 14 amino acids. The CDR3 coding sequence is TGTGCCAGCAGTCACAGGGGAGGGGTCTATGGCTACACCTTC. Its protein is CASSHRGGVYGYTF.

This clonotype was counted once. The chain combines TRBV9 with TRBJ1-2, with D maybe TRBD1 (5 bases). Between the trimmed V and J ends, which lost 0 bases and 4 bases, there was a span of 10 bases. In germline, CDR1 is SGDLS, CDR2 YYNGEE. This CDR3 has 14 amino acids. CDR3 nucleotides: TGTGCCAGCAGCGTAGGGATGGGGGGCTATGGCTACACCTTC. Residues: CASSVGMGGYGYTF.